This T cell receptor beta chain was identified during a study of CXCR3-negative and CXCR3-positive naive CD8 T cells. General study findings and limits: For memory CD8+ cells diversity was much lower, but both naive subsets had comparably high diversity. Comparison of naive CXCR3-negative and CXCR3-positive cells revealed similar TRBV-TRBJ usage, while memory cells differed.

UMI-labeled 5' RACE yielded the TRB cDNA libraries. TCRdb reprocessed the 5' RACE reads; each CDR3 protein has one entry and no DNA is given. The sample's table shows under 65,000 distinct CDR3 sequences. A note on this clonotype: What it recognizes is unknown.

The sequence was obtained from a human donor in good health. Some clones in this sample may be carry-over from other donors' samples. Sequencing was carried out using memory CD8+ T cells from blood.

The CDR3 protein is CASSAYRASYNSPLHF. The rearrangement links TRBV9 to TRBJ1-6. This CDR3 is built from 16 residues. Germline loops: CDR1 SGDLS, CDR2 YYNGEE.